This T cell receptor (beta chain) emerged from a study of T cells in Graves' hyperthyroidism and ophthalmopathy. TCR beta CDR3 regions were amplified from RNA. Using the HTBI primer set, a first-round RT-PCR was run on the TCR CDR3. Via MiXCR, TCRdb re-called the multiplex PCR reads, giving one row per CDR3 protein. The data contain 300,000 to 500,000 distinct CDR3 sequences, about an eighth of them singletons. V was clipped by 1 base and J by 11 bases, with 11 bases between them. Germline V CDR1 and CDR2: LGHDT, YNNKEL (reference sequence). CDR3 size: 12 residues. This clonotype has at least ten counts.

The sequence derives from a man aged 50-59 years with Graves' ophthalmopathy. What was sequenced was blood. This chain joins TRBV3-1 and TRBJ2-5; D is ambiguous. CDR3: CASSQGRLFQYF. In nucleotides, the CDR3 is TGTGCCAGCAGCCAAGGTCGTCTCTTTCAGTACTTC.